This T cell receptor (beta chain) was identified in a study of blood T cell repertoires in COVID-19. Study context: Samples taken during acute and convalescent COVID-19 were collected in the United States, Italy and Spain. The cDNA or gDNA used as material had been derived from T cells, B-cell-depleted T cells, or PBMCs.

Authors' methods: The authors estimated nucleated cell counts from reference gene primer amplification. Assay used: immunoSEQ multiplex PCR; TCRdb lists only in-frame clones, some missing. The DNA gave D and trimming, while V, J and clone size come from that table. This sample yields over 300,000 clones, of which almost 90% are seen a single time; about 6.5% belongs to the top ten. The sample comprised peripheral blood. This receptor was obtained from a man between 18 and 29 years old with active or convalescent COVID-19.

The CDR3 protein is CASSTQGNEQYF. CDR3 nucleotides: TGTGCCAGCTCAACACAGGGGAACGAGCAGTACTTC. The gene calls are TRBV18 and TRBJ2-7; TRBD1 matches at 7 bases. Germline CDR1 is KGHSH and CDR2 is LQKENI. This CDR3 comprises 12 residues. J lost 5 bases, V lost 5 bases, and 3 bases had no gene match. Full variable domain (rest looked up from reference TRBV18 and TRBJ2-7): NAGVMQNPRHLVRRRGQEARLRCSPMKGHSHVYWYRQLPEEGLKFMVYLQKENIIDESGMPKERFSAEFPKEGPSILRIQQVVRGDSAAYFCASSTQGNEQYFGPGTRLTVT.